This paragraph reports one TCR beta chain. Next came a second PCR, run for roughly 6 to 11 cycles, which used a sample-barcoded 5' primer along with a J-beta primer mix. TCRdb re-called the 5' RACE reads through MiXCR, storing one row per CDR3 protein. The repertoire consists of about 1.4 million distinct CDR3 sequences, with roughly 64% occurring once and the leading ten covering more than 6%. The data were obtained in a study of blood T cells in healthy people across ages. The V end was cut by 0 bases, the J end by 0 bases, with 9 bases between. Germline loops: CDR1 MGHRA, CDR2 YSYEKL. The CDR3 contains 15 residues.

The sample was blood. The V gene is TRBV4-1, the J gene TRBJ2-7; D unresolved. The TCR originated in a man younger than 30 in good health. The DNA for the CDR3 is TGCGCCAGCAGCCAAGATTCAACAGCCTCCTACGAGCAGTACTTC. It yields the protein CASSQDSTASYEQYF.